This T cell receptor (beta chain) was captured in a study of shared clonotypes between healthy human individuals. The protocol was immunoSEQ multiplex PCR, while the TCRdb copy is restricted to in-frame clones and leaves out a portion. The sample records around 2.5 million clones, 93% being singletons. The sequencing input was naive CD4+ T cells from PBMCs. Stated subset: CD45RA+ positively selected. The clonotype comes from a man aged 18 to 30 in good health. Some clones in this sample may be carry-over from other donors' samples.

Written as DNA, the CDR3 is TGTGCCAGCAGTTATGACAGGGGGAAGCGCAATCAGCCCCAGCATTTT. As protein: CASSYDRGKRNQPQHF. The chain carries TRBV7-2 and TRBJ1-5; TRBD1 matches at 9 bases. The CDR3 spans 16 residues. V lost 6 bases and J lost 2; bases outside the gene matches: 8. Germline loops: CDR1 SGHTA, CDR2 FQGNSA.